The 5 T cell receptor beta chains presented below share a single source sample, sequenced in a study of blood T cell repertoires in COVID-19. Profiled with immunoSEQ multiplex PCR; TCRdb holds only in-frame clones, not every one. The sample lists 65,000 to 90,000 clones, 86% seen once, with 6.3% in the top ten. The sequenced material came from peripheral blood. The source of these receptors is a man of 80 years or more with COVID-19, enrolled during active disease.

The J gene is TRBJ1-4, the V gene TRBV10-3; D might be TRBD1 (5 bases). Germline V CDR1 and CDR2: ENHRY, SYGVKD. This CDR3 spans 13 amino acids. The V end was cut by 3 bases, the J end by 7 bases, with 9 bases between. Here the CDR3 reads CAISDQGGEKLFF. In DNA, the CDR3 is TGTGCCATCAGTGACCAGGGCGGTGAAAAACTGTTTTTT.

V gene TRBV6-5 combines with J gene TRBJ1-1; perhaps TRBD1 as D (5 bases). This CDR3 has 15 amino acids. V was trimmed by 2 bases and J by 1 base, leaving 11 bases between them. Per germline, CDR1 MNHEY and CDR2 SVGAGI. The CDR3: CASSYADTSNTEAFF. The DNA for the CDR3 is TGTGCCAGCAGTTACGCGGACACTTCGAACACTGAAGCTTTCTTT.

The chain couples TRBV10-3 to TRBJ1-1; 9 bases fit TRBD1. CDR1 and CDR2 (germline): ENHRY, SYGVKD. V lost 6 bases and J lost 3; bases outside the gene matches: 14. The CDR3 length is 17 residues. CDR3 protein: CAISAPNRGQGHTEAFF. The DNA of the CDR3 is TGTGCCATCAGCGCCCCCAACAGGGGGCAGGGGCACACTGAAGCTTTCTTT.

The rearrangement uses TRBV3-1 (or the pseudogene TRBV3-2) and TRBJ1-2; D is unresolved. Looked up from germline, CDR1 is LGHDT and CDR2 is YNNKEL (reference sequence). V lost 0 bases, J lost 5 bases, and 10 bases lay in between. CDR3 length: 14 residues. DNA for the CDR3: TGTGCCAGCAGCCAAGATTCGTCTGCGTATGGCTACACCTTC. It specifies CASSQDSSAYGYTF.

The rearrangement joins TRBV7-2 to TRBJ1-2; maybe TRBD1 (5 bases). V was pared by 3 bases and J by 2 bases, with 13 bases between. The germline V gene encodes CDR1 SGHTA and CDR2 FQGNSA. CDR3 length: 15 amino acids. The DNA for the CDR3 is TGTGCCAGCAGCTTGGCGGGGGGACCCAACTATGGCTACACCTTC. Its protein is CASSLAGGPNYGYTF.